The 20 T cell receptor beta chains presented below share a single source sample, sequenced in a study of tumor and adjacent non-tumor tissue in lung cancer. No cell sorting was done before RNA was extracted from the tissue. A modified ARM-PCR protocol with three rounds of nested PCR amplified TCRbeta. TCRdb recomputed calls from the multiplex PCR reads with MiXCR, one row per CDR3 protein. The sample lists around 200,000 distinct CDR3 sequences, less than 80% occurring once. What was sequenced was lung tumor tissue. The receptors come from a man in his 60s with non-small cell lung cancer.

This chain connects TRBV11-3 to TRBJ2-3; possible D gene TRBD1, 7 bases. Trimming cost V 7 bases and J 15 bases, with 26 bases left between them. Germline-derived CDR1 and CDR2 are SGHNT and YENEEA. This CDR3 contains 14 residues. CDR3 nucleotide sequence: TGTGCCAGCAAGGAGGGGGCGACCACAGATATGCAATATTTT. Its translation is CASKEGATTDMQYF.

CDR3 DNA: TGTGCCAGCAGCTTGGGGAGGGTCGGTGGAGGTAGGCAGTATTTT. This gives the protein CASSLGRVGGGRQYF. The chain uses TRBV11-1 and TRBJ2-3, with 7 bases identical to TRBD2. Germline CDR1 and CDR2: SGHAT and FQDESV (reference sequence). V lost 3 bases, J lost 11 bases, and 14 bases stayed unmatched. CDR3 length equals 15 residues.

The chain combines TRBV7-2 with TRBJ2-1; 10 positions agree with TRBD2. Per the germline V gene, CDR1 is SGHTA and CDR2 is FQGNSA. V was clipped by 5 bases and J by 2 bases; unmatched bases: 21. This CDR3 comprises 21 residues. In nucleotides, the CDR3 is TGTGCCAGCAGCCCGAGACCACCTCCTTCTAGCGGGAGAGCCGCCTACAATGAGCAGTTCTTC. This gives the protein CASSPRPPPSSGRAAYNEQFF.

The chain is built from TRBV6-5 and TRBJ2-7; 7 nucleotides line up with TRBD1. The CDR3 is 14 residues long. V shed 8 bases and J 0 bases; nucleotides not matched to a gene: 7. Germline CDR1 reads MNHEY; CDR2 reads SVGAGI. The CDR3 sequence is CASGRDSSSYEQYF. The DNA of the CDR3 is TGTGCCAGCGGAAGGGACAGCAGCTCCTACGAGCAGTACTTC.

On this clonotype itself: Relative to the germline gene, one junction end is altered; a read error may explain this. V and J are TRBV11-1 and TRBJ2-1; 10 positions agree with TRBD2. In germline, CDR1 is SGHAT, CDR2 FQDESV (reference sequence). The CDR3 spans 17 residues. The DNA for the CDR3 is TGTGCCAGCAACTTATCTCGGCTAGCGGGAGACAACGATGAGCAGTTATTC. Translating it yields CASNLSRLAGDNDEQLF.

Concerning this clonotype itself: At one boundary the junction diverges from the germline segment, which might be a read error. The chain has TRBV5-6 and TRBJ2-5, with TRBD2 matching over 13 bases. This CDR3 comprises 17 residues. The germline CDR1 and CDR2 sequences are SGHDT and YYEEEE. The CDR3 loop is CARSLWGSGLAGETQNF. The CDR3 coding sequence is TGTGCCAGAAGCTTGTGGGGCTCTGGACTAGCGGGAGAGACCCAGAACTTC.

As to this clonotype: This may be a read error, as it is one base from a much larger clone. This rearrangement joins TRBV12-3 or TRBV12-4 to TRBJ2-1, with D unresolved. The CDR3 runs to 16 residues. The CDR3 nucleotides read TGTGCCAGCAGTCCCCAGCCGGAGAGCTCCTACAATGAGGAGTTCTTC. Encoded protein: CASSPQPESSYNEEFF.

Details on this clonotype: A clone one base away is much larger, so this may be a read error. This rearrangement joins TRBV4-3 to TRBJ1-1; D is ambiguous. The germline gives CDR1 LGHNA, CDR2 YSLEER. Deletions cut 0 bases from V and 2 bases from J, with 13 bases between. The CDR3 length is 16 residues. The CDR3 spells CASSQDWWGLNTEAFF. CDR3 sequence (DNA): TGCGCCAGCAGCCAAGATTGGTGGGGATTAAACACTGAAGCTTTCTTT.

The chain couples TRBV5-1 to TRBJ1-6; TRBD1 aligns across 10 bases. CDR1 SGHRS and CDR2 YFSETQ come from the germline V gene. The trim removed 4 bases at V and 4 bases at J, leaving 8 bases unmatched. There are 17 residues in the CDR3. The CDR3 region is CASSPMTGGAYNSPLHF. In nucleotides, the CDR3 is TGCGCCAGCAGCCCTATGACAGGGGGCGCTTATAATTCACCCCTCCACTTT.

This rearrangement joins TRBV12-3 or TRBV12-4 to TRBJ1-2, with no clear D. The CDR3 has 13 residues. The CDR3 sequence is CVTGFRRGYGYTF. DNA for the CDR3: TGTGTCACCGGTTTTCGCAGAGGTTATGGCTACACCTTC.

This sequence joins TRBV4-2 and TRBJ2-7; no definite D call. Trimming left V 4 bases short and J 0 bases short, with 7 bases between. Looked up from germline, CDR1 is LGHNA and CDR2 is YNFKEQ. The CDR3 is 13 residues long. CDR3 region: CASSRYYSYEQYF. The DNA of the CDR3 is TGTGCCAGCAGCCGCTACTACTCCTACGAGCAGTACTTC.

This clonotype was counted between two and nine times. A much larger clone lies a single base off, so this may be a read error. The chain is built from TRBV4-2 and TRBJ2-1; D uncertain. The CDR3 consists of 13 residues. Germline-derived CDR1 and CDR2 are LGHNA and YNFKEQ. For the CDR3, the DNA is TGTGTCAGCAGCCATGAAATGGTTCGTGAGCAGTTCTTC. This gives the protein CVSSHEMVREQFF.

This clonotype has a single count. At one boundary the junction diverges from the germline segment, which might be a read error. V usage is TRBV6-2 or TRBV6-3 and J usage is TRBJ2-1; the D gene is possibly TRBD1 (6 bases). Looked up from germline, CDR1 is MNHEY and CDR2 is SVGEGT. The CDR3 loop spans 16 amino acids. Here the CDR3 reads CTSPPQGSSPYNKQFF. The CDR3 DNA follows: TGTACCAGCCCCCCCCAGGGGTCTAGCCCCTACAATAAGCAGTTCTTC.

Remarks on this clonotype: The conserved phenylalanine or tryptophan is not found at the CDR3 terminus, so this likely reflects a read error. This chain connects TRBV20-1 to TRBJ2-3; D is perhaps TRBD1 (6 bases). The CDR3 totals 14 residues. Germline CDR1 is DFQATT and CDR2 is SNEGSKA (reference sequence). The CDR3 DNA is TGCAGTGTTAGAGATGGACAGATCGGTGATACGCAGTATCTT. It translates to CSVRDGQIGDTQYL.

The chain recombines TRBV28 with TRBJ1-2; weak D call: TRBD1 (6 bases). Germline V gives CDR1 MDHEN, CDR2 SYDVKM. The CDR3 totals 17 residues. V gave up 8 bases and J gave up 0 bases, with 22 bases separating them. CDR3 sequence: CASSSQGHRLANYGYTF. The CDR3 coding sequence is TGTGCCAGCTCTTCTCAGGGACACCGATTAGCTAACTATGGCTACACCTTC.

This clonotype was counted many times. The chain employs TRBV20-1 and TRBJ2-5; 12 bases match TRBD2. This CDR3 contains 17 residues. CDR1 is DFQATT and CDR2 is SNEGSKA in the germline V gene (reference sequence). Losses at the gene ends were 0 bases for V and 6 bases for J; bases not matched to a gene: 11. The CDR3 is CSARDSTSGGMSKTQYF. The CDR3 nucleotides read TGCAGTGCTAGAGATTCAACTAGCGGGGGGATGTCGAAGACCCAGTACTTC.

About this clonotype: It may be a read error: a sequence one base away is much more abundant. Given the absence of the conserved phenylalanine or tryptophan at the CDR3 end, a read error is likely. V usage is TRBV6-1 and J usage is TRBJ2-1, with 8 bases lining up with TRBD2. Per germline, CDR1 MNHNS and CDR2 SASEGT. The CDR3 covers 14 residues. The trim removed 8 bases at V and 7 bases at J, leaving 10 bases unmatched. DNA for the CDR3: TGTGCCAGCGGCTTACTAGCGGAGATAAATGAGCAGTTCTTA. Its translation is CASGLLAEINEQFL.

In its sample, this clonotype was seen many times. The chain links TRBV11-1 to TRBJ1-5; 7 bases are a match to TRBD1. Germline lookup yields CDR1 SGHAT and CDR2 FQDESV (reference sequence). This CDR3 comprises 13 residues. With 5 bases clipped from V and 6 bases from J, the junction kept 4 bases outside the gene matches. The CDR3 nucleotides read TGTGCCAGCAGCCTAGACAGGGTTCAGCCCCAGCATTTT. It specifies CASSLDRVQPQHF. Full variable domain (outside the CDR3, taken from reference TRBV11-1 and TRBJ1-5): EAEVAQSPRYKITEKSQAVAFWCDPISGHATLYWYRQILGQGPELLVQFQDESVVDDSQLPKDRFSAERLKGVDSTLKIQPAELGDSAMYLCASSLDRVQPQHFGDGTRLSIL.

In its sample, this clonotype was seen a few times. The chain is built from TRBV6-5 and TRBJ1-2; 8 bases fit TRBD1. The CDR3 is 14 amino acids. V gave up 5 bases and J gave up 5 bases; unmatched junction bases: 7. Per germline, CDR1 MNHEY and CDR2 SVGAGI. CDR3 residues: CASSPPGQAYGYTF. The CDR3, as DNA: TGTGCCAGCAGTCCTCCGGGACAGGCGTATGGCTACACCTTC.

This clonotype has just one count. The chain recombines TRBV30 with TRBJ2-7; 8 bases are a match to TRBD1. This CDR3 is built from 13 residues. Germline CDR1 and CDR2: GTSNPN and SVGIG (reference sequence). V lost 4 bases, J lost 3 bases, and 5 bases stayed unmatched. The CDR3 here is CAWTSGGLYEQYF. The CDR3 region has the DNA TGTGCCTGGACCTCAGGGGGCCTCTACGAGCAGTACTTC. The whole variable domain, filled in from reference TRBV30 and TRBJ2-7, reads SQTIHQWPATLVQPVGSPLSLECTVEGTSNPNLYWYRQAAGRGLQLLFYSVGIGQISSEVPQNLSASRPQDRQFILSSKKLLLSDSGFYLCAWTSGGLYEQYFGPGTRLTVT.